This TCR beta chain comes out of a study of blood T cell repertoires in COVID-19. Turning to the study itself: In each case, the material was cDNA or gDNA derived from T cells, B-cell-depleted T cells, or PBMCs.

Generated by immunoSEQ multiplex PCR, the TCRdb table keeps only in-frame clones and is missing some. The data contain around 53,000 clones, 70% to 80% of them singletons. This clone was found a few times. This CDR3 contains 13 residues. Germline-derived CDR1 and CDR2 are SGHVS and FQNEAQ. The V gene lost 5 bases and the J gene lost 4 bases, with 11 bases spanning the gap. The sequence was collected from a man in his fifties with active or convalescent COVID-19. This chain links TRBV7-8 with TRBJ1-2; D unclear. Sequenced input: peripheral blood. CDR3 region: CASSPLVIYGYTF. The CDR3 DNA is TGTGCCAGCAGCCCACTGGTGATCTATGGCTACACCTTC. The full variable domain, rest sourced from reference TRBV7-8 and TRBJ1-2, is GAGVSQSPRYKVAKRGQDVALRCDPISGHVSLFWYQQALGQGPEFLTYFQNEAQLDKSGLPSDRFFAERPEGSVSTLKIQRTQQEDSAVYLCASSPLVIYGYTFGSGTRLTVV.